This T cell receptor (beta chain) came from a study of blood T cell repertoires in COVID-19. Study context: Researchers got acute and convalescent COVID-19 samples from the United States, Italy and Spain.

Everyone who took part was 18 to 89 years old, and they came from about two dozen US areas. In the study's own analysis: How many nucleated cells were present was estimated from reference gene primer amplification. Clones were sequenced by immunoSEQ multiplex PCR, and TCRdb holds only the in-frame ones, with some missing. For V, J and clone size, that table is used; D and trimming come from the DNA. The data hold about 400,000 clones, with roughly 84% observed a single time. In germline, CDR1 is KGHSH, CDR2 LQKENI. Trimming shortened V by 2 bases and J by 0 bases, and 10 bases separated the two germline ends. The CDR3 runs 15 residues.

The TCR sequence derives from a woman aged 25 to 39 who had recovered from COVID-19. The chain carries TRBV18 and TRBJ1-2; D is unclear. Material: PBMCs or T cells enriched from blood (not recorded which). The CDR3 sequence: CASSPSQTTNYGYTF. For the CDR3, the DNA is TGTGCCAGCTCACCATCCCAAACAACTAACTATGGCTACACCTTC.